This T cell receptor (beta chain) comes out of a study of persistence of HIV-infected CD4 T cells. Study-level findings and limits: Degenerate expanded CDR3beta sequences were enriched among CMV- and Gag-responding cells.

As to this clone: Antigen unknown.

Cells were stimulated with overlapping HIV-1 Gag 15-mer peptides. Memory cells lacking CD40L and CD69 with high CD45RO were sorted. This was the immunoSEQ version 4 assay in survey mode. Method: immunoSEQ multiplex PCR; TCRdb's copy keeps in-frame clones and lacks some. The sample has around 35,000 clones, around four fifths seen once. V was pared by 3 bases and J by 4 bases, with 15 bases between. Germline V lookup: CDR1 KGHSH, CDR2 LQKENI. The CDR3 totals 16 residues. The sample consisted of cultured CD4+ T cells from PBMCs, taken from a patient who received antiretroviral therapy. The chain links TRBV18 to TRBJ1-4; no reliable D call. This clonotype originated in an adult with HIV. The donor label of this sample is uncertain. In DNA form, the CDR3 reads TGTGCCAGCTCACCGCAGACACGAGGACTTAATGAAAAACTGTTTTTT. Its protein is CASSPQTRGLNEKLFF.